These 31 T cell receptor beta chains were sequenced from one sample in a study of T cell responses to AZD1222 COVID-19 vaccine. Assay: immunoSEQ multiplex PCR; the TCRdb copy retains only in-frame clones and omits some. The sample records around 78,000 clones, approximately 86% being singletons. This specimen was peripheral blood, taken on day 0 of MenACWY control vaccination. Receptors originate from an adult in good health.

This clone was counted between two and nine times. The chain carries TRBV18 and TRBJ1-3; 7 positions agree with TRBD1. V lost 5 bases, J lost 6 bases, and 10 bases stayed unmatched. CDR1 KGHSH and CDR2 LQKENI come from the germline V gene. CDR3 length equals 15 residues. This chain's CDR3 is CASSANRGGENTIYF. For the CDR3, the DNA is TGTGCCAGCTCAGCAAACAGGGGAGGAGAAAACACCATATATTTT.

The chain has TRBV5-1 and TRBJ2-7; D ambiguous. The CDR3 consists of 13 residues. The V end was cut by 0 bases, the J end by 4 bases, with 8 bases between. CDR1 and CDR2 from the germline V gene are SGHRS and YFSETQ. CDR3 sequence: CASSLGFRYEQYF. DNA for the CDR3: TGCGCCAGCAGCTTGGGGTTCCGATACGAGCAGTACTTC.

This clone was counted once. V gene TRBV23-1 combines with J gene TRBJ1-1; TRBD1 might be the D (6 bases). TRBV23-1 is designated an ORF whose function remains uncertain. The CDR3 totals 16 residues. With 3 bases removed from V and 2 bases from J, the gap between germline ends came to 16 bases. CDR3 nucleotide sequence: TGCGCCAGCAGTCAGTCGATGTTACAGGGAAACACTGAAGCTTTCTTT. Translated, it gives CASSQSMLQGNTEAFF.

The chain is built from TRBV4-1 and TRBJ2-1, with 8 bases matching TRBD1. The V gene end was trimmed by 0 bases and the J gene end by 5 bases; junction bases not matched to a gene: 9. CDR1 is MGHRA, CDR2 YSYEKL, per germline. The CDR3 runs to 17 residues. The CDR3 spells CASSQDGSRGRHNEQFF. CDR3 in DNA: TGCGCCAGCAGCCAAGACGGGAGCAGGGGGCGCCACAATGAGCAGTTCTTC.

V usage is TRBV5-6 and J usage is TRBJ2-3, with 9 nucleotides matching TRBD2. CDR1 is SGHDT and CDR2 is YYEEEE in the germline V gene. With V trimmed by 3 bases and J by 8 bases, 16 bases remained unmatched. This CDR3 spans 17 amino acids. CDR3 sequence reads: CASSSSRRGGPLVTQYF. The CDR3 bases are TGTGCCAGCAGCTCATCTAGGCGGGGGGGCCCCCTTGTTACGCAGTATTTT. Supplemented by reference TRBV5-6 and TRBJ2-3, the full variable domain reads DAGVTQSPTHLIKTRGQQVTLRCSPKSGHDTVSWYQQALGQGPQFIFQYYEEEERQRGNFPDRFSGHQFPNYSSELNVNALLLGDSALYLCASSSSRRGGPLVTQYFGPGTRLTVL.

The chain has TRBV4-3 and TRBJ2-1; TRBD2 is a possible D gene (6 bases). V gave up 1 base and J gave up 4 bases, with 11 bases separating them. CDR1 is LGHNA and CDR2 is YSLEER in the germline V gene. There are 15 residues in the CDR3. CDR3 residues: CASSQGLASYNEQFF. In DNA form, the CDR3 reads TGCGCCAGCAGCCAAGGGCTAGCGAGTTACAATGAGCAGTTCTTC.

The chain has TRBV10-3 and TRBJ2-1, with 8 bases that match TRBD1. The V gene end was trimmed by 6 bases and the J gene end by 2 bases; junction bases not matched to a gene: 9. The germline gives CDR1 ENHRY, CDR2 SYGVKD. The CDR3 loop spans 16 amino acids. CDR3 amino acids: CAISPPGQGPYNEQFF. The CDR3 DNA follows: TGTGCCATCAGCCCCCCCGGACAGGGACCCTACAATGAGCAGTTCTTC.

This chain uses TRBV25-1 with TRBJ2-1; a possible D gene is TRBD2 (5 bases). Germline V gene data show CDR1 as MGHDK and CDR2 as SYGVNS. Deletions cut 10 bases from V and 0 bases from J, with 10 bases between. CDR3 length: 13 amino acids. The CDR3 nucleotides read TGTGCCACCGGGGTAATCTCCTACAATGAGCAGTTCTTC. Residues: CATGVISYNEQFF. The full variable domain, with the rest looked up from reference TRBV25-1 and TRBJ2-1, is EADIYQTPRYLVIGTGKKITLECSQTMGHDKMYWYQQDPGMELHLIHYSYGVNSTEKGDLSSESTVSRIRTEHFPLTLESARPSHTSQYLCATGVISYNEQFFGPGTRLTVL.

The J gene is TRBJ1-1, the V gene TRBV5-1; no clear D. CDR1 is SGHRS, CDR2 YFSETQ, per germline. The CDR3 is made up of 14 amino acids. V lost 5 bases and J lost 2, with 13 bases in between. The CDR3 sequence: CASSLVGRNTEAFF. In DNA, the CDR3 is TGCGCCAGCAGTCTTGTAGGCAGAAACACTGAAGCTTTCTTT.

This chain links TRBV5-1 with TRBJ2-1; TRBD1 matches at 10 bases. V lost 4 bases and J lost 7; bases outside the gene matches: 11. The germline CDR1 and CDR2 sequences are SGHRS and YFSETQ. CDR3 length equals 16 residues. CDR3 nucleotides: TGCGCCAGCAGCATCCGACAGGGGGCATCTGGTAATGAGCAGTTCTTC. Translation gives CASSIRQGASGNEQFF.

The V call is TRBV30, the J call TRBJ2-3, with D possibly matching TRBD1 (5 bases). Germline V gene data show CDR1 as GTSNPN and CDR2 as SVGIG (reference sequence). Trimming took 3 bases from V and 0 from J, leaving 13 bases between them. This CDR3 comprises 15 residues. Here the CDR3 reads CAWRIDSSSTDTQYF. The CDR3 DNA reads TGTGCCTGGAGGATAGACAGCTCTAGCACAGATACGCAGTATTTT.

V and J are TRBV5-6 and TRBJ2-2; D unclear. V gave up 4 bases and J gave up 5 bases, with 9 bases separating them. This CDR3 is 13 amino acids long. Germline V CDR1 and CDR2: SGHDT, YYEEEE. This CDR3 reads CASSRQLTGELFF. In DNA, the CDR3 is TGTGCCAGCAGCCGACAACTAACCGGGGAGCTGTTTTTT.

V and J are TRBV5-6 and TRBJ1-4; D uncertain. The CDR3 is 17 amino acids. Trimming removed 4 bases from V and 5 bases from J, with 21 bases in between. Germline loops: CDR1 SGHDT, CDR2 YYEEEE. CDR3 loop: CASSPRPSQLANEKLFF. The CDR3 bases are TGTGCCAGCAGCCCCCGCCCCAGCCAACTGGCGAATGAAAAACTGTTTTTT.

A few counts support this clone. V usage is TRBV12-3 or TRBV12-4 and J usage is TRBJ1-3, with D unclear. The CDR3 loop spans 12 amino acids. V was cut by 3 bases and J by 2 bases, with 2 bases left in between. The CDR3 loop reads CASSFTGNTIYF. The CDR3 DNA reads as TGTGCCAGCAGTTTTACTGGAAACACCATATATTTT.

The gene calls are TRBV19 and TRBJ2-2, with no clear D. Germline V gene lookup returns CDR1 LNHDA and CDR2 SQIVND (reference sequence). Trimming took off 3 bases at V and 6 bases at J, with 2 bases between the two ends. The CDR3 is 11 residues long. For the CDR3, the DNA is TGTGCCAGTAGTATTTCCGGGGAGCTGTTTTTT. Its protein product is CASSISGELFF.

The V and J genes are TRBV5-1 and TRBJ1-2; no firm D call. The V end lost 4 bases, the J end lost 8 bases, and 12 bases lay between the germline ends. This CDR3 spans 12 amino acids. Germline values: CDR1 SGHRS, CDR2 YFSETQ. The CDR3 spells CASSPEEAGYTF. The CDR3, as DNA: TGCGCCAGCAGCCCCGAGGAGGCCGGCTACACCTTC.

The gene calls are TRBV9 and TRBJ2-7; TRBD1 agrees at 12 bases. The germline V gene encodes CDR1 SGDLS and CDR2 YYNGEE. The CDR3 is 17 residues long. V was pared by 0 bases and J by 4 bases, with 8 bases of the junction left unmatched. CDR3 sequence reads: CASSVATWDRGHYEQYF. The DNA for the CDR3 is TGTGCCAGCAGCGTAGCTACGTGGGACAGGGGGCATTACGAGCAGTACTTC. Variable domain in full (rest from reference TRBV9 and TRBJ2-7): DSGVTQTPKHLITATGQRVTLRCSPRSGDLSVYWYQQSLDQGLQFLIQYYNGEERAKGNILERFSAQQFPDLHSELNLSSLELGDSALYFCASSVATWDRGHYEQYFGPGTRLTVT.

V and J are TRBV12-3 or TRBV12-4 and TRBJ1-5; D is unresolved. Between the trimmed V and J ends, which lost 2 bases and 11 bases, there was a span of 13 bases. The CDR3 contains 13 residues. Here the CDR3 reads CASSLSPGLTQHF. CDR3 DNA sequence: TGTGCCAGCAGTTTATCCCCGGGCCTCACCCAGCATTTT.

This chain uses TRBV3-1 (or the pseudogene TRBV3-2) with TRBJ1-2, with TRBD1 matching 8 bases. The CDR3 covers 15 residues. J lost 6 bases, V lost 4 bases, and 10 bases had no gene match. Germline-derived CDR1 and CDR2 are LGHDT and YNNKEL (reference sequence). The CDR3 is CASSRQGARADGYTF. Written as DNA, the CDR3 is TGTGCCAGCAGCCGCCAGGGGGCGCGTGCGGATGGCTACACCTTC.

The chain has TRBV19 and TRBJ1-5, with no clear D. Per the germline V gene, CDR1 is LNHDA and CDR2 is SQIVND (reference sequence). V gave up 4 bases and J gave up 0 bases, with 19 bases separating them. This CDR3 comprises 18 residues. DNA of the CDR3: TGTGCCAGTAGTAGATTGGCGGGTCCGAATTTTAGCAATCAGCCCCAGCATTTT. Translating gives CASSRLAGPNFSNQPQHF.

The chain uses TRBV19 and TRBJ1-6; a weak D match, TRBD1 (5 bases). Trimming pared 3 bases from V and 6 bases from J, leaving 12 bases between. Germline V gene lookup returns CDR1 LNHDA and CDR2 SQIVND (reference sequence). The CDR3 sequence is 15 residues long. CDR3 sequence (DNA): TGTGCCAGTAGTATCCAGGGTGGTACTAATTCACCCCTCCACTTT. This gives the protein CASSIQGGTNSPLHF. Drawing the rest from reference TRBV19 and TRBJ1-6, the complete variable domain is DGGITQSPKYLFRKEGQNVTLSCEQNLNHDAMYWYRQDPGQGLRLIYYSQIVNDFQKGDIAEGYSVSREKKESFPLTVTSAQKNPTAFYLCASSIQGGTNSPLHFGNGTRLTVT.

The CDR3 spells CASRGEWGDYGYTF. The CDR3 DNA reads TGTGCCAGCAGGGGGGAGTGGGGTGACTATGGCTACACCTTC. This sequence joins TRBV2 and TRBJ1-2; a weak D match, TRBD1 (5 bases). V was trimmed by 6 bases and J by 3 bases, leaving 14 bases between them. The germline CDR1 and CDR2 sequences are SNHLY and FYNNEI. The CDR3 covers 14 residues. Based on the CDR3 plus reference TRBV2 and TRBJ1-2, the full variable domain is EPEVTQTPSHQVTQMGQEVILRCVPISNHLYFYWYRQILGQKVEFLVSFYNNEISEKSEIFDDQFSVERPDGSNFTLKIRSTKLEDSAMYFCASRGEWGDYGYTFGSGTRLTVV.

CDR3 region: CASSTGGAEAFF. The CDR3 coding sequence is TGCGCCAGCAGCACAGGGGGGGCTGAAGCTTTCTTT. The chain recombines TRBV5-1 with TRBJ1-1; 8 positions match TRBD1. Per germline, CDR1 SGHRS and CDR2 YFSETQ. Unmatched junction bases numbered 2, after V lost 4 bases and J lost 6 bases. The CDR3 is 12 residues long.

CDR3 sequence reads: CASNSREANYGYTF. As DNA, the CDR3 is TGTGCCAGTAACTCCCGGGAGGCGAACTATGGCTACACCTTC. The rearrangement joins TRBV19 to TRBJ1-2; D unresolved. In germline, CDR1 is LNHDA, CDR2 SQIVND (reference sequence). The CDR3 totals 14 residues. With 7 bases removed from V and 2 bases from J, the gap between germline ends came to 14 bases.

The chain recombines TRBV19 with TRBJ2-2, with D unclear. This CDR3 contains 12 residues. V lost 4 bases to trimming and J lost 7 bases, with 7 bases between them. Per germline, CDR1 LNHDA and CDR2 SQIVND (reference sequence). CDR3 coding DNA: TGTGCCAGTAGTAGCTGGAACGGGGAGCTGTTTTTT. It is translated as CASSSWNGELFF.

Here the CDR3 reads CASSQDSSYGYTF. The CDR3 bases are TGTGCCAGCAGCCAGGACAGCAGCTATGGCTACACCTTC. The genes are TRBV28 and TRBJ1-2, with D possibly being TRBD1 (6 bases). The CDR3 runs 13 residues. Trimming left V 6 bases short and J 4 bases short, with 12 bases between. Germline V lookup: CDR1 MDHEN, CDR2 SYDVKM.

V is TRBV10-1 and J is TRBJ2-3, with TRBD2 matching over 9 bases. After removal of 0 bases from V and 0 bases from J, the junction contained 10 bases not matched to a gene. This CDR3 is built from 19 residues. Germline-derived CDR1 and CDR2 are WNHNN and SYGVQD (reference sequence). This CDR3 is CASSESTSGLRRSTDTQYF. CDR3 DNA: TGCGCCAGCAGTGAGTCAACTAGCGGGCTCCGAAGAAGCACAGATACGCAGTATTTT.

This chain uses TRBV5-4 with TRBJ1-2; D remains unclear. V gave up 1 base and J gave up 0 bases, with 10 bases separating them. CDR1 and CDR2 from the germline V gene are SGHNT and YYREEE (reference sequence). The CDR3 is 15 residues long. The DNA of the CDR3 is TGTGCCAGCAGCTTGAAAAGGCGACCTAACTATGGCTACACCTTC. Its protein product is CASSLKRRPNYGYTF. Full variable domain (outside the CDR3, taken from reference TRBV5-4 and TRBJ1-2): ETGVTQSPTHLIKTRGQQVTLRCSSQSGHNTVSWYQQALGQGPQFIFQYYREEENGRGNFPPRFSGLQFPNYSSELNVNALELDDSALYLCASSLKRRPNYGYTFGSGTRLTVV.

The V call is TRBV5-4, the J call TRBJ1-1; no clear D gene. Germline V gene sequence: CDR1 SGHNT, CDR2 YYREEE (reference sequence). CDR3 length: 14 residues. V was pared by 5 bases and J by 4 bases, with 15 bases between. The CDR3 region is CASSHPTVGTEAFF. CDR3 DNA sequence: TGTGCCAGCAGTCACCCCACTGTAGGCACTGAAGCTTTCTTT.

The rearrangement uses TRBV6-5 and TRBJ2-7; maybe TRBD1 (6 bases). V dropped 6 bases and J dropped 0 bases, with 12 bases sitting between them. CDR3 length: 14 residues. From germline, CDR1 is MNHEY and CDR2 SVGAGI. The CDR3 nucleotides read TGTGCCAGCAGCTCGACAGGATCCTCCTACGAGCAGTACTTC. Translation gives CASSSTGSSYEQYF.

The chain couples TRBV4-1 to TRBJ1-1; D may be TRBD1 (5 bases). The CDR3 runs to 13 residues. The ends were cut back, 1 base at V and 10 bases at J, with 13 bases in the middle. Looked up from germline, CDR1 is MGHRA and CDR2 is YSYEKL. CDR3 in DNA: TGCGCCAGCAGCCAAGTAGGCAGGGAAGGAGCTTTCTTT. It encodes CASSQVGREGAFF.